Below, 4 T cell receptor beta chains from the same sample are listed, as sequenced in a study of blood T cell repertoires in COVID-19. The table came from immunoSEQ multiplex PCR; TCRdb's copy has only in-frame clones and leaves some out. The sample lists 32,000 or so clones, roughly 87% occurring once. The sample consisted of peripheral blood. The receptors were gathered from a man aged 45-60 years with active or convalescent COVID-19.

In nucleotides, the CDR3 is TGTGCCATCAGTGAGTCTCGGGGGGGACAGAGGCAGACCCAGTACTTC. This codes for CAISESRGGQRQTQYF. This rearrangement joins TRBV10-3 to TRBJ2-5; a possible D gene is TRBD2 (8 bases). The V gene lost 0 bases and the J gene lost 6 bases, with 17 bases spanning the gap. Germline V CDR1 and CDR2: ENHRY, SYGVKD. CDR3 size: 16 residues.

This clone was seen a handful of times. The chain uses TRBV28 and TRBJ1-2; no clear D. Germline-derived CDR1 and CDR2 are MDHEN and SYDVKM. Trimming removed 8 bases from V and 7 bases from J, with 20 bases in between. The CDR3 has 14 amino acids. DNA of the CDR3: TGTGCCAGCTCGCCGACCGGGAAGTATCTTGGCTACACCTTC. It encodes CASSPTGKYLGYTF.

The gene calls are TRBV6-5 and TRBJ1-6, with D perhaps matching TRBD1 (6 bases). Germline assignment: CDR1 MNHEY and CDR2 SVGAGI. The CDR3 has 15 amino acids. V was trimmed by 7 bases and J by 12 bases, leaving 22 bases between them. The CDR3 is CASKIQDSPMIPLHF. The CDR3 DNA reads as TGTGCCAGCAAAATACAGGACAGTCCGATGATACCCCTCCACTTT.

V and J are TRBV19 and TRBJ2-7; tentatively, D is TRBD2 (6 bases). The V gene's germline CDR1 is LNHDA and CDR2 SQIVND (reference sequence). V was trimmed by 2 bases and J by 0 bases, leaving 8 bases between them. The CDR3 extends over 14 amino acids. This chain's CDR3 is CASSIFGSSYEQYF. The CDR3 DNA sequence: TGTGCCAGTAGTATATTCGGGAGCTCCTACGAGCAGTACTTC.